This T cell receptor beta chain was profiled in a study of OX40 agonist ivuxolimab in advanced cancers. The study in broad terms: Ivuxolimab was a fully human IgG2 agonistic monoclonal antibody targeting the costimulatory receptor OX40 (CD134). Intravenous ivuxolimab was administered to patients every 2 weeks at six dose levels: 0.01, 0.1, 0.3, 1.5, 3 and 10 mg/kg. Of the approximately 54 dose-escalation patients, hepatocellular carcinoma was present in about 20, melanoma in approximately 15, renal cell carcinoma in 9 and head and neck cancer in 9. In the dose-escalation cohort, more than 75% of patients were male, and the mean age was approximately 64 years, with a range of 23 to 79. Prior anti-PD-1, anti-PD-L1 or anti-CTLA-4 therapy was permitted, and checkpoint inhibitors had been received by roughly two fifths of dose-escalation patients. Partial responses occurred in three dose-escalation patients, of whom one had hepatocellular carcinoma and two had cutaneous melanoma. Peripheral TCRbeta sequencing was intended to test whether TCR sequence diversity was altered and clonal T-cell expansion was caused by ivuxolimab. The monotherapy dose-escalation portion (N = 52 patients) of the phase I ivuxolimab trial is reported in the paper. Points the paper makes about the study in general: The antigen specificity of the clonally expanded peripheral T cells was not determined. Clonal expansion of both CD4+ and CD8+ blood T cells was observed from baseline to week 6 at doses 0.1 to 3.0 mg/kg. Low levels of normalized T-cell clonal expansion were also seen in some nonresponding patients. On average, CD8+ T cells showed more expanded clones than CD4+ T cells after ivuxolimab. In partial responders in the 0.1-3.0 mg/kg groups, normalized peripheral clonal expansion was found to be among the lowest, especially among CD8+ T cells.

Worth noting for this clone: Its antigen is currently not known. The record has no base qualities; no much larger clone is one base away.

Genomic DNA was isolated from the sorted cells so that the TCRbeta CDR3 region could be sequenced. The immunoSEQ Assay was used to sequence the TCRbeta CDR3 regions. Not all clones reach the TCRdb copy of this immuneACCESS table, which keeps in-frame sequences only. Checked studies attribute under half of the gap to unresolved V genes and leave the rest unexplained. The sample table lists about 64,000 clones, roughly 80% of them with a count of one. Roughly 4.9% of the sample goes to the ten largest clones. The trial excluded patients who had a history of autoimmune disease or who were on systemic immunosuppression. Peripheral blood for TCR sequencing was drawn from every dose cohort at baseline, at cycle 4 day 1 and at cycle 7 day 1. Samples were obtained from an open-label, multicenter, first-in-human phase I dose-escalation trial of ivuxolimab. Adults with locally advanced or metastatic head and neck squamous cell, hepatocellular, melanoma or renal cell carcinoma were enrolled in the trial. Before TCR sequencing, CD4+ and CD8+ T cells were separately sorted from peripheral blood.

CDR1 and CDR2 (MNHNS, SASEGT) derive from the germline V gene. V is cut by 6 bases and J by 1 base, and the space between the germline ends is 6 bases. Its CDR3 holds 13 amino acids, cysteine through phenylalanine. Just CDR3 DNA is preserved here, 39 bases in frame from base 1. The rearrangement combines TRBV6-1 with TRBJ2-2; the D gene is unclear. Specimen: CD4+ or CD8+ T cells sorted from blood, collected in a trial of the OX40 agonist ivuxolimab. This clonotype was sampled from an adult with an advanced solid tumor such as melanoma, head and neck, liver or kidney cancer. The DNA is TGTGCCAGCAGAAACAGGAACACCGGGGAGCTGTTTTTT. The translation is CASRNRNTGELFF.